This TCR beta chain was captured by sequencing in a study of Graves' ophthalmopathy and Graves' hyperthyroidism (dated by TCRdb to 2017 to 2018). Broadly, across the study: Peripheral blood was collected at initial diagnosis, before any treatment. TCR beta repertoire signatures were used to distinguish Graves' ophthalmopathy from Graves' hyperthyroidism and to predict progression to ophthalmopathy. In total, approximately 130 blood samples were TCR-sequenced: 40 to 45 ophthalmopathy, over 70 hyperthyroidism and around 17 hyperthyroidism-to-ophthalmopathy patients. A discovery set of 90 to 100 patients (43 ophthalmopathy, around 57 stable hyperthyroidism) was enrolled to explore V-J signatures distinguishing ophthalmopathy from hyperthyroidism. The independent validation cohort included 20 or so hyperthyroidism patients plus 17 patients who later progressed from hyperthyroidism to ophthalmopathy. In several hyperthyroidism patients, the T-cell repertoires found in thyroid tissue were compared with those found in blood. Once sampling was done, hyperthyroidism patients were given methimazole at a starting dose of 30 mg daily, while ophthalmopathy patients were given high-dose intravenous methylprednisolone.

This clonotype has more than one count but fewer than ten. What antigen it recognizes has not been identified. The input lacks base qualities; no much larger clone sits a single base away. For repertoire sequencing, the TCR beta CDR3 regions were amplified from RNA transcripts. A first-round RT-PCR used HTBI primers with the Qiagen OneStep RT-PCR kit, followed by a second-round multiplex PCR, size selection and purification. Sequencing of the libraries was carried out on an Illumina HiSeq2000 in paired-end mode with 100 bp reads. The paper's data handling went like this. SOAPnuke was used for read processing, and reads with adapters, uncalled bases, a mean Phred below 15, or no exact constant-primer or identifier match were discarded. COPE v1.2.5 was used to merge high-quality paired reads. Each unique nucleotide sequence was treated as a clonotype, and MiTCR v1.1 was used to align the clonotypes to the IMGT TRB V, D and J references. Analysis was restricted to V-J combinations with a frequency above 0.0001, which covered 98% to 99.2% of repertoires. For each V-J combination, a TCR clonal expansion and chaos score was defined as the ratio of F50 clonal expansion to chaos observed in the TCRdist matrix. Welch's t-statistics and random forest were used to reduce the features to some 13 V-J combinations, which were then used as input to a naive Bayes classifier. The similarity between thyroid and blood repertoires was quantified using the Morisita-Horn index. Using fastp trimming at Q25 and MiXCR clonotype assembly, TCRdb reanalyzed the public sequencing data and kept in-frame beta chains. Here each entry gathers all rows of one CDR3 protein and keeps the most common genes and DNA. TCRdb, not the authors, supplied the V and J calls. This sample holds more than 300,000 distinct CDR3 sequences; about a sixth were observed only once. The top ten clones comprise 2% to 3% of the sample.

Trimming takes 0 bases from V and 4 bases from J, and the germline ends sit 20 bases apart. Via the germline V gene (reference sequence), CDR1 is DFQATT and CDR2 SNEGSKA. Spanning cysteine to phenylalanine, the CDR3 consists of 17 amino acids. The DNA shown is the 51-base CDR3, in frame from base 1. A patient counted as having stable hyperthyroidism if there was no progression to ophthalmopathy within 18 months of follow-up. Hyperthyroidism patients were newly diagnosed, were aged 18 to 65 years, and had a disease duration under 2 months. Patients with other autoimmune diseases, uncontrolled infections, pregnancy or lactation were excluded from the study. Clinical symptoms, serum thyroxine, TRAb, thyroid ultrasound and orbital computed tomography formed the basis of the diagnosis. Ficoll-Paque density gradient centrifugation was used to isolate PBMCs from about 9.4 ml of fresh peripheral blood. Trizol reagent was used to extract the total RNA, and its quality was then checked on an Agilent 2100 Bioanalyzer.

Summary of the overall study and its limitations: Most expanded thyroid clonotypes with a frequency above 0.001 also appeared in blood, which suggests that blood repertoires may reflect the immune response in the thyroid. Sample size was not statistically predetermined, and group allocation was not concealed from the investigators. In cross-validation, the 13-signature model distinguished ophthalmopathy from stable hyperthyroidism with just over 85% sensitivity and around 84% specificity, while in the test set the corresponding values were about 80% and 75%. In validation, the model predicted ophthalmopathy progression with about 71% sensitivity and roughly 72% specificity; 12 predicted patients were CT-confirmed with GO in a median of approximately six months.

The rearrangement joined TRBV20-1 to TRBJ2-3; TRBD2 is perhaps the D gene, given 6 matching bases. The source of this sequence is an adult woman with stable Graves' hyperthyroidism. The sequenced sample consisted of peripheral blood. The CDR3: CSARDRWRAKGSDTQYF. The nucleotide sequence is TGCAGTGCTAGAGATCGTTGGAGGGCGAAAGGGTCAGATACGCAGTATTTT.